This is a list of T cell receptor beta chains from one sample in a study of blood T cell repertoires in COVID-19. Sequenced by immunoSEQ multiplex PCR; TCRdb stores in-frame clones only, minus some. The sample has about 50,000 clones, 81% seen once. Specimen: peripheral blood. The receptor source for this set is a woman older than 75 with COVID-19, enrolled during active disease. CDR3s include the opening cysteine and the closing phenylalanine or tryptophan. A D gene is named only where the DNA matches it firmly. Rows may omit the clone size; those that give it use once, few, many or a size class.

clone_size | j_call | d_call | v_call | cdr3_nt | cdr3_aa
- | TRBJ2-7 | - | TRBV30 | TGTGCTTGGGGTTCTGGCGGTTCCTACGAGCAGTACTTC | CAWGSGGSYEQYF
- | TRBJ2-5 | - | TRBV7-9 | TGTGCCAGCAGCTTAGTGGGGGGTCGCGAGACCCAGTACTTC | CASSLVGGRETQYF
- | TRBJ1-5 | - | TRBV18 | TGTGCCAGCTCACCAGGGCTGGTCAGGAGCAATCAGCCCCAGCATTTT | CASSPGLVRSNQPQHF
- | TRBJ1-2 | TRBD1 | TRBV27 | TGTGCCAGCATGAATCCGGGACAGGGGGCCGATGGCTACACCTTC | CASMNPGQGADGYTF
- | TRBJ2-1 | - | TRBV12-5 | TGTGCTAGTGCCAACCCCCGGGACAATGAGCAGTTCTTC | CASANPRDNEQFF
- | TRBJ2-3 | TRBD2 | TRBV14 | TGTGCCAGCAGCCAAGGTAGCGGACTAGCGTTTAGCACAGATACGCAGTATTTT | CASSQGSGLAFSTDTQYF
- | TRBJ2-2 | - | TRBV5-1 | TGCGCCAGCAGGGGACATTCGAACACCGGGGAGCTGTTTTTT | CASRGHSNTGELFF
- | TRBJ2-5 | TRBD2 | TRBV10-3 | TGTGCCACTGGGACTAGCGGGAAACAAGAGACCCAGTACTTC | CATGTSGKQETQYF
- | TRBJ1-6 | TRBD1 | TRBV19 | TGTGCCAGTACTGACCAGGGGGCCTCGGGTTCACCCCTCCACTTT | CASTDQGASGSPLHF
few | TRBJ1-5 | - | TRBV28 | TGTGCCAGCAGTTTCCCCAGGGCGGCGGATCAGCCCCAGCATTTT | CASSFPRAADQPQHF
- | TRBJ1-4 | - | TRBV7-9 | TGTGCCAGCAGACCCCGGGACAACACTAATGAAAAACTGTTTTTT | CASRPRDNTNEKLFF
few | TRBJ2-1 | - | TRBV7-9 | TGTGCCAGCAGCTTAGTCCTCAATGAGCAGTTCTTC | CASSLVLNEQFF
- | TRBJ1-5 | TRBD1 | TRBV5-6 | TGTGCCAGCAGCAGGGGACAGGGTTTAGGTCAGCCCCAGCATTTT | CASSRGQGLGQPQHF
once | TRBJ2-7 | TRBD2 | TRBV7-2 | TGTGCCAGCAGCCTAATACCGGGACTAGCGGGAGTGGGGGAGCAGTACTTC | CASSLIPGLAGVGEQYF
- | TRBJ1-3 | - | TRBV3-1/TRBV3-2 | TGTGCCAGCAGCCAAGCAGTAGGGAGGGACACCATATATTTT | CASSQAVGRDTIYF
- | TRBJ1-2 | TRBD1 | TRBV4-2 | TGTGCCAGCAGCCAAGGTTCATCACGGACAGGGATTAACTATGGCTACACCTTC | CASSQGSSRTGINYGYTF
- | TRBJ1-2 | TRBD1 | TRBV27 | TGTGCCAGCAGTTTATCCGGGACAGATTATTGGTATGGCTACACCTTC | CASSLSGTDYWYGYTF
- | TRBJ2-2 | - | TRBV5-1 | TGCGCCAGCAGCCAGGGAGGATTGAACACCGGGGAGCTGTTTTTT | CASSQGGLNTGELFF
- | TRBJ2-1 | TRBD2 | TRBV19 | TGTGCCAGTAGTGTCCTAGCGGGAGGGAACGAGCAGTTCTTC | CASSVLAGGNEQFF
- | TRBJ2-1 | TRBD1 | TRBV19 | TGTGCCAGTAGTTTACGTCAACCGGGACAGGGGGCAGGGGAGCAGTTCTTC | CASSLRQPGQGAGEQFF
- | TRBJ1-6 | - | TRBV30 | TGTGCCTGGAGTACCACGGGATTTTACGGGTCACCCCTCCACTTT | CAWSTTGFYGSPLHF
- | TRBJ1-2 | TRBD1 | TRBV29-1 | TGCAGCGTGGACCCAGGGGGTGGCTATGGCTACACCTTC | CSVDPGGGYGYTF
- | TRBJ2-7 | - | TRBV7-6 | TGTGCCAGCAGCTTACTTGGAGTCCCCTACGAGCAGTACTTC | CASSLLGVPYEQYF
- | TRBJ2-7 | TRBD1 | TRBV27 | TGTGCCAGCAGTTTATCGGCAGGGGGCCCCTACGAGCAGTACTTC | CASSLSAGGPYEQYF
- | TRBJ2-1 | TRBD2 | TRBV5-1 | TGCGCCAGCAGCTCGTGGGGCGGGAGCTTTGATGAGCAGTTCTTC | CASSSWGGSFDEQFF
- | TRBJ1-2 | TRBD1 | TRBV27 | TGTGCCAGCAGCCACAGGACAGGCCCCGGCTACACCTTC | CASSHRTGPGYTF
- | TRBJ2-7 | TRBD1 | TRBV2 | TGTGCCAGCAGTGGGGCAGGGGGCTACGAGCAGTACTTC | CASSGAGGYEQYF
medium-sized | TRBJ1-2 | - | TRBV19 | TGTGCCAGTAGTTTCCAGGGCCACTATGGCTACACCTTC | CASSFQGHYGYTF
- | TRBJ2-2 | TRBD1 | TRBV27 | TGTGCCAGCAGTTTGGGAACAGGGGTGAACACCGGGGAGCTGTTTTTT | CASSLGTGVNTGELFF
once | TRBJ1-2 | TRBD1 | TRBV30 | TGTGCCTGGACCGGACAGGGGAACTATGGCTACACCTTC | CAWTGQGNYGYTF
- | TRBJ1-2 | TRBD1 | TRBV9 | TGTGCCAGCAGCGTAGTCGAGGGGGCGGTTGGCGTTGGCTACACCTTC | CASSVVEGAVGVGYTF